The 18 T cell receptor beta chains given below trace back to one sample, sequenced in a study of vaccination and CD4 T cells after COVID-19. At the Johns Hopkins FTIC core, DNA taken from cultured CD4+ T cells was sequenced by way of the Oncomine TCR Beta short-read assay. TCRdb re-called the PCR reads with MiXCR, one entry per CDR3 protein. The sample includes about 8,500 distinct CDR3 sequences, around 59% seen only once; the top ten take around 25%. Antigens for these TCRs are unknown. Noted treatment: roughly 10-day PBMC culture with coronavirus spike peptide pools or control peptides (ViraFEST assay). The material sequenced was CD4+ T cells from blood, cultured in vitro. Receptors were obtained from a human donor who had recovered from COVID-19.

The chain links TRBV20-1 to TRBJ2-5; 13 bases are shared with TRBD2. Germline loops: CDR1 DFQATT, CDR2 SNEGSKA (reference sequence). Germline trimming cut 5 bases from V and 3 bases from J; bases unmatched to any gene: 3. CDR3 length equals 14 residues. In DNA form, the CDR3 reads TGCAGTGCTCCCGGGACTAGCGGGAAAGAGACCCAGTACTTC. It codes for CSAPGTSGKETQYF.

This sequence joins TRBV25-1 and TRBJ1-2; 7 bases are a match to TRBD1. In germline, CDR1 is MGHDK, CDR2 SYGVNS. After removal of 2 bases from V and 4 bases from J, the junction contained 7 bases not matched to a gene. CDR3 length: 15 amino acids. The CDR3 region has the DNA TGTGCCAGCAGTGAAGCGATGACAGGGAGCTATGGCTACACCTTC. It codes for CASSEAMTGSYGYTF.

This clonotype was counted a single time. The chain is built from TRBV7-9 and TRBJ1-1, with D unclear. The CDR3 has 13 amino acids. Germline CDR1 and CDR2: SEHNR and FQNEAQ (reference sequence). V lost 10 bases, J lost 2 bases, and 14 bases lay in between. CDR3: CATLGESNTEAFF. In DNA form, the CDR3 reads TGTGCCACCCTCGGGGAGAGCAACACTGAAGCTTTCTTT.

The rearrangement uses TRBV28 and TRBJ1-2; perhaps TRBD1 as D (6 bases). Trimming removed 3 bases from V and 4 bases from J, with 12 bases in between. The CDR3 has 14 amino acids. Germline V gene lookup returns CDR1 MDHEN and CDR2 SYDVKM. In nucleotides, the CDR3 is TGTGCCAGCAGTTTGCCAGGGGCCCCCTATGGCTACACCTTC. This sequence encodes CASSLPGAPYGYTF.

The chain employs TRBV7-8 and TRBJ2-7, with 8 nucleotides matching TRBD2. The CDR3 sequence is 14 residues long. J lost 4 bases, V lost 5 bases, and 7 bases had no gene match. CDR1 and CDR2 from the germline V gene are SGHVS and FQNEAQ. The CDR3 loop is CASSLTSGPYEQYF. The CDR3 DNA sequence: TGTGCCAGCAGCCTAACTAGCGGCCCATACGAGCAGTACTTC. Variable domain in full (rest from reference TRBV7-8 and TRBJ2-7): GAGVSQSPRYKVAKRGQDVALRCDPISGHVSLFWYQQALGQGPEFLTYFQNEAQLDKSGLPSDRFFAERPEGSVSTLKIQRTQQEDSAVYLCASSLTSGPYEQYFGPGTRLTVT.

The CDR3 DNA follows: TGTGCCACCAGTCCCTTAGGGGGATCAGGGGCCGAGACCCAGTACTTC. Its translation: CATSPLGGSGAETQYF. This chain uses TRBV24-1 with TRBJ2-5; possible D gene TRBD1, 6 bases. The CDR3 runs to 16 residues. V dropped 6 bases and J dropped 5 bases, with 21 bases sitting between them. CDR1 KGHDR and CDR2 SFDVKD come from the germline V gene.

This chain uses TRBV20-1 with TRBJ2-5, with 9 bases fitting TRBD2. The CDR3 totals 16 residues. Germline CDR1 is DFQATT and CDR2 is SNEGSKA (reference sequence). J lost 4 bases, V lost 3 bases, and 12 bases had no gene match. The CDR3 sequence: CSARRFPGLASETQYF. CDR3 nucleotide sequence: TGCAGTGCTAGGCGCTTCCCGGGACTAGCCTCAGAGACCCAGTACTTC.

The chain couples TRBV7-9 to TRBJ2-7, with a weak D call TRBD1 (5 bases). Trimming cost V 5 bases and J 0 bases, with 11 bases left between them. This CDR3 comprises 14 residues. Germline V gene sequence: CDR1 SEHNR, CDR2 FQNEAQ (reference sequence). CDR3 sequence reads: CASSRQSLSYEQYF. The CDR3 DNA reads as TGTGCCAGCAGCCGACAGAGCCTCTCCTACGAGCAGTACTTC.

The table lists this clonotype with a few counts. This chain uses TRBV20-1 with TRBJ1-1; perhaps TRBD1 as D (6 bases). V shed 3 bases and J shed 1 base, with 15 bases lying between them. Germline values: CDR1 DFQATT, CDR2 SNEGSKA (reference sequence). This CDR3 has 15 amino acids. CDR3 in DNA: TGCAGTGCTAGTTGGGGGGGCATGGGGAACACTGAAGCTTTCTTT. Translated: CSASWGGMGNTEAFF.

V gene TRBV10-3 combines with J gene TRBJ2-5; the D gene is possibly TRBD1 (5 bases). This CDR3 is built from 13 residues. Germline V lookup: CDR1 ENHRY, CDR2 SYGVKD. Trimming cost V 4 bases and J 4 bases, with 10 bases left between them. Written as DNA, the CDR3 is TGTGCCATCAGTGTAGGGGCCCGAGAGACCCAGTACTTC. Translating it yields CAISVGARETQYF.

This clonotype was counted between two and nine times. This chain links TRBV6-5 with TRBJ1-2, with unresolved D. CDR1 MNHEY and CDR2 SVGAGI come from the germline V gene. The V and J ends lost 4 bases and 5 bases respectively, with 2 bases between them. The CDR3 totals 10 residues. CDR3 nucleotide sequence: TGTGCCAGCAGTTCGTATGGCTACACCTTC. The encoded protein is CASSSYGYTF.

The chain recombines TRBV20-1 with TRBJ1-2; TRBD1 agrees at 12 bases. The CDR3 contains 15 residues. In germline, CDR1 is DFQATT, CDR2 SNEGSKA (reference sequence). CDR3 nucleotides: TGCGGACAACACGGGACAGGGGGCGCAGGCTATGGCTACACCTTC. Amino acids: CGQHGTGGAGYGYTF.

The chain uses TRBV6-2 or TRBV6-3 and TRBJ2-7; D is unclear. There are 13 residues in the CDR3. Trimming left V 3 bases short and J 3 bases short, with 9 bases between. Germline V lookup: CDR1 MNHEY, CDR2 SVGEGT. The CDR3 loop is CASSYDVVYEQYF. The CDR3 bases are TGTGCCAGCAGTTATGACGTCGTCTACGAGCAGTACTTC.

A single count supports this clonotype. The rearrangement joins TRBV10-3 to TRBJ2-1, with TRBD2 as a possible D gene (5 bases). Germline CDR1 and CDR2: ENHRY and SYGVKD. This CDR3 comprises 12 residues. Trimming removed 2 bases at V and 12 bases at J, with 11 bases between. CDR3 nucleotide sequence: TGTGCCATCAGTGAGCCTAGCTCCGTGCAGTTCTTC. Translated, it gives CAISEPSSVQFF.

CDR3 sequence (DNA): TGTGCCAGCAGCGCCCGACAGGGGATCATGCCCCAGCATTTT. Translating it yields CASSARQGIMPQHF. The chain combines TRBV7-2 with TRBJ1-5; 8 bases match TRBD1. This CDR3 spans 14 amino acids. CDR1 is SGHTA, CDR2 FQGNSA, per germline. With 5 bases clipped from V and 9 bases from J, the junction kept 9 bases outside the gene matches.

The chain combines TRBV20-1 with TRBJ2-5; D tentatively fits TRBD1 or TRBD2 (5 bases each). The V and J ends lost 5 bases and 2 bases respectively, with 18 bases between them. Germline V lookup: CDR1 DFQATT, CDR2 SNEGSKA (reference sequence). The CDR3 runs to 15 residues. The CDR3 sequence: CSAPSPGDGQETQYF. In nucleotides, the CDR3 is TGCAGTGCTCCCTCGCCCGGGGACGGGCAAGAGACCCAGTACTTC.

The genes are TRBV21-1 and TRBJ2-5; the table's D call, TRBD2, was not checked against the DNA. TRBV21-1 is a pseudogene. The CDR3 is 11 residues long. CDR3 loop: CASSREETQYF. In nucleotides, the CDR3 is TGTGCCAGCAGCAGGGAGGAGACCCAGTACTTC.

This sequence joins TRBV11-2 and TRBJ2-5; D is unclear. CDR3 length: 15 amino acids. Trimming cost V 1 base and J 5 bases, with 14 bases left between them. CDR1 is SGHAT and CDR2 is FQNNGV in the germline V gene. CDR3 nucleotide sequence: TGTGCCAGCAGCTTAGGGCTCACTGTTCGGGAGACCCAGTACTTC. Protein product: CASSLGLTVRETQYF.